A selection of T cell receptor beta chains follows, all from one sample in a study of blood T cell repertoires in COVID-19. Sequencing was performed with immunoSEQ multiplex PCR; in TCRdb, only in-frame clones are kept and a portion is missing. This sample yields around 190,000 clones, of which 70% to 85% are seen a single time; roughly 13% belongs to the top ten. Sample: peripheral blood. These receptors all stem from a human donor in a cohort sampled during active COVID-19. The CDR3 runs from the conserved cysteine through the conserved F or W. Fields, in order: J gene, D gene, clone size, V gene, CDR3 protein, CDR3 DNA. The D gene is left open where the match is weak. Rows give clone size only sometimes, using once, few, many, or a class for an expanded clone.

TRBJ1-2,TRBD1,.,TRBV30,CAWSVTGVAGYTF,TGTGCCTGGAGTGTAACAGGGGTGGCTGGCTACACCTTC
TRBJ1-5,TRBD1,.,TRBV24-1,CATGGGSSNQPQHF,TGTGCCACCGGAGGGGGCTCAAGCAATCAGCCCCAGCATTTT
TRBJ2-5,TRBD2,.,TRBV7-2,CASSLHWTAGGETQYF,TGTGCCAGCAGCTTACACTGGACAGCGGGAGGGGAGACCCAGTACTTC
TRBJ1-1,.,.,TRBV2,CASTGYLRAFF,TGTGCCAGCACCGGGTACTTGCGAGCTTTCTTT
TRBJ1-2,.,.,TRBV30,CAWSVSGSNYGYTF,TGTGCCTGGAGTGTGTCAGGTTCTAACTATGGCTACACCTTC
TRBJ1-4,.,many,TRBV6-1,CASSDGGLDDEKLFF,TGTGCCAGCAGTGATGGGGGCCTGGACGATGAAAAACTGTTTTTT
TRBJ2-5,.,.,TRBV5-1,CASSSRRGVESAGETQYF,TGCGCCAGCAGCTCGCGCCGGGGAGTAGAGTCGGCCGGAGAGACCCAGTACTTC
TRBJ2-5,TRBD2,.,TRBV5-1,CASSLESGRVQETQYF,TGCGCCAGCAGCTTGGAGAGCGGGAGGGTCCAAGAGACCCAGTACTTC
TRBJ1-1,.,.,TRBV5-6,CASSWATGNTEAFF,TGTGCCAGCAGCTGGGCCACAGGGAACACTGAAGCTTTCTTT
TRBJ1-5,.,.,TRBV7-2,CASSLWQSHSNQPQHF,TGTGCCAGCAGCTTGTGGCAGTCCCATAGCAATCAGCCCCAGCATTTT
TRBJ2-5,.,once,TRBV10-1,CASSERPGETQYF,TGCGCCAGCAGTGAAAGGCCCGGGGAGACCCAGTACTTC
TRBJ1-3,.,.,TRBV5-1,CASSGDSGRAGNTIYF,TGCGCCAGCTCGGGGGATAGCGGACGTGCTGGAAACACCATATATTTT
TRBJ2-3,TRBD2,.,TRBV3-1/TRBV3-2,CASSQDGLAAIPSTDTQYF,TGTGCCAGCAGCCAAGATGGACTAGCTGCTATACCTAGCACAGATACGCAGTATTTT
TRBJ1-2,TRBD1,.,TRBV29-1,CSAGTGGGPYGYTF,TGCAGCGCTGGGACAGGGGGCGGCCCCTATGGCTACACCTTC
TRBJ2-5,TRBD2,.,TRBV28,CASSLQRLAVKETQYF,TGTGCCAGCAGTTTACAGCGACTAGCGGTGAAAGAGACCCAGTACTTC
TRBJ2-7,.,.,TRBV5-1,CASSPAQTGRASYEQYF,TGCGCCAGCAGCCCGGCCCAGACAGGCCGTGCTTCCTACGAGCAGTACTTC
TRBJ2-7,.,few,TRBV11-2,CASSPRGPGGKESSYEQYF,TGTGCCAGCAGCCCCAGGGGTCCGGGGGGAAAAGAGTCCTCCTACGAGCAGTACTTC
TRBJ2-1,.,.,TRBV5-1,CASSLDLAGYNEQFF,TGCGCCAGCAGCTTGGATTTAGCTGGGTACAATGAGCAGTTCTTC
TRBJ2-7,.,.,TRBV30,CAWSDYRANEQYF,TGTGCCTGGAGTGACTACAGGGCTAACGAGCAGTACTTC
TRBJ1-1,TRBD1,.,TRBV18,CASSPRQGDTEAFF,TGTGCCAGCTCACCCAGACAGGGAGACACTGAAGCTTTCTTT
TRBJ1-6,.,.,TRBV13,CASSRGRGKNSPLHF,TGTGCCAGCAGCCGGGGAAGGGGGAAAAATTCACCCCTCCACTTT
TRBJ1-2,TRBD1,.,TRBV27,CASSLTPQQGAAYGYTF,TGTGCCAGCAGCCTTACCCCCCAACAGGGGGCGGCCTATGGCTACACCTTC
TRBJ1-3,.,.,TRBV25-1,CASSARSGNTIYF,TGTGCCAGCAGTGCCCGCTCTGGAAACACCATATATTTT
TRBJ1-1,.,.,TRBV7-8,CASSQRQGSLEAFF,TGTGCCAGCAGTCAGCGTCAGGGTAGCCTCGAAGCTTTCTTT
TRBJ1-1,.,.,TRBV9,CASSSWGRSSRAFF,TGTGCCAGCAGCTCTTGGGGCAGGAGCTCTCGAGCTTTCTTT
TRBJ2-1,.,.,TRBV30,CAWGRGEDEQFF,TGTGCCTGGGGGAGGGGGGAGGATGAGCAGTTCTTC
TRBJ2-2,TRBD2,few,TRBV4-1,CASSQVSLAGLVTGELFF,TGCGCCAGCAGCCAAGTGTCCCTAGCGGGACTTGTCACCGGGGAGCTGTTTTTT
TRBJ2-1,.,.,TRBV6-1,CASSADLAWASDEQFF,TGTGCCAGCAGTGCGGACCTAGCTTGGGCAAGTGATGAGCAGTTCTTC
TRBJ2-2,.,.,TRBV10-2,CASSSSRKMFF,TGCGCCAGCAGTTCGAGCCGCAAAATGTTTTTT
TRBJ1-2,.,once,TRBV28,CASRALGITNYGYTF,TGTGCCAGCAGGGCCCTGGGCATCACTAACTATGGCTACACCTTC
TRBJ2-4,.,.,TRBV18,CASSPRSAGYAGNIQYF,TGTGCCAGCTCACCACGCTCGGCGGGTTATGCGGGAAACATTCAGTACTTC
TRBJ2-1,TRBD2,.,TRBV6-5,CASSYRGLAEKQFF,TGTGCCAGCAGTTATAGGGGACTAGCGGAGAAGCAGTTCTTC
TRBJ2-1,TRBD2,.,TRBV5-4,CASSPERGPGGFF,TGTGCCAGCAGCCCGGAGAGAGGGCCGGGGGGGTTCTTC